Listed here is a single T cell receptor (beta chain). The antigen is not known. This record belongs to a study of cytomegalovirus exposure and HLA in healthy donors. Overall study: Within an early data release were about 85 million unique TCRs drawn from HLA-typed donors. Broader study findings: Earlier analysis looked at TCR beta V segments, and most were productive about 87% or about 30% of the time. Beyond CMV serostatus, there was no information to go on about immune exposure.

The PCR employed 60 Vbeta primers together with 13 Jbeta primers. Sequencing used immunoSEQ multiplex PCR; TCRdb keeps in-frame clones, though not all of them. The table records around 100,000 clones, around 57% of them present only once. With V trimmed by 6 bases and J by 2 bases, 7 bases remained unmatched. CDR1 WNHNN and CDR2 SYGVQD come from the germline V gene (reference sequence). The CDR3 sequence is 14 residues long. This chain connects TRBV10-1 to TRBJ2-7; 7 positions match TRBD1. Sequenced sample: PBMCs. This clonotype originated in a human donor in good health. The CDR3 DNA reads TGCGCCAGCAGCGCCGGGACAGTAACCTACGAGCAGTACTTC. It is translated as CASSAGTVTYEQYF.